This TCR beta chain emerged from a study of blood T cells in healthy people across ages. As for the study in general: About one barcoded beta molecule per two T cells was the capture yield of template switching. Notes on the study in general: Greater diversity and more naive CD4+ cells were seen in long-lived donors than in aged donors.

This clonotype was detected a few times. What it binds is not known. For the second PCR, which ran for about 7 to 11 cycles, a sample-barcoded 5' primer and a J-beta primer mix were used. TCRdb reprocessed the 5' RACE reads via MiXCR and lists one record per CDR3 protein. This sample carries hundreds of thousands of distinct CDR3 sequences, around 45% of them seen once, and the ten largest clones take 30% to 35%. The germline CDR1 and CDR2 sequences are SQVTM and ANQGSEA. This CDR3 has 14 residues. The J gene is TRBJ2-5, the V gene TRBV29-1; maybe TRBD2 (7 bases). The J call may be faulty, since TRBJ2-7 better matches the DNA end. The TCR was taken from a woman in her sixties in good health. Sequencing was carried out using blood. DNA for the CDR3: TGCAGCGTTCAAAGGGGGGGGTCGGAGGGCGAGCAGTACTTC. Residues: CSVQRGGSEGEQYF.